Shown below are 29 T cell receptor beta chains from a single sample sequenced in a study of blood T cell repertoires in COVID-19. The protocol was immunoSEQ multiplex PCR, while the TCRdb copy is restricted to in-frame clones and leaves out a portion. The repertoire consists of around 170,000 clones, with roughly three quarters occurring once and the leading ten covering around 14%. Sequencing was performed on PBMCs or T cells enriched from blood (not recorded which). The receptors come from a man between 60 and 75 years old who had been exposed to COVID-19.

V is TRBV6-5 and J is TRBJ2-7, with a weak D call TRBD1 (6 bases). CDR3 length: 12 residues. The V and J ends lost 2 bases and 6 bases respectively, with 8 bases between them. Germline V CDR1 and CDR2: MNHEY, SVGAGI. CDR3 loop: CASSYDRSEQYF. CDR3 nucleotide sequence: TGTGCCAGCAGTTACGACAGGAGCGAGCAGTACTTC.

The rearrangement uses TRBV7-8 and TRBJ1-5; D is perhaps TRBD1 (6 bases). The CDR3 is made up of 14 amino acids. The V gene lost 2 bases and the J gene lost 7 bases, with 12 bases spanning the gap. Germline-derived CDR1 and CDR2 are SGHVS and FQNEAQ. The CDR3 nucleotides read TGTGCCAGCAGCTTATATCAGGGGCACCAGCCCCAGCATTTT. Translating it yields CASSLYQGHQPQHF.

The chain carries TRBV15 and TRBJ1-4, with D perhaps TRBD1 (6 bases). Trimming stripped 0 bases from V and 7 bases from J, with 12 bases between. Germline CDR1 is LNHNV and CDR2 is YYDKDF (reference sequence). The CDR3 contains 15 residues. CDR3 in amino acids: CATSRDLGQPEKLFF. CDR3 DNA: TGTGCCACCAGCAGAGATCTGGGACAACCTGAAAAACTGTTTTTT.

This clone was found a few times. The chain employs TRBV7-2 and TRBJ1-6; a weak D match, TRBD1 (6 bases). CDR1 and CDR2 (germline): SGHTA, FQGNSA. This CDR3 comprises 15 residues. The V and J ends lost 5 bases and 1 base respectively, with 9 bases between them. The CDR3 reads CASSPGTSYNSPLHF. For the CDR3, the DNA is TGTGCCAGCAGCCCCGGGACATCCTATAATTCACCCCTCCACTTT.

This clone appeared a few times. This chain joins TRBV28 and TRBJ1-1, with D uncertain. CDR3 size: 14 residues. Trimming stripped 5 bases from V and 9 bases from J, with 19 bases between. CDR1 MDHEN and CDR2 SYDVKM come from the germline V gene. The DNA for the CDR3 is TGTGCCAGCAGTGTATACGGGAGCACCCCGCAAGCTTTCTTT. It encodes CASSVYGSTPQAFF.

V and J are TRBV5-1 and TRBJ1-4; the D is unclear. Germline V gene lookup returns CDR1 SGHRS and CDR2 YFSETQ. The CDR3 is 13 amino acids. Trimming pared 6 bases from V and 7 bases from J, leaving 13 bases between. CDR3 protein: CASNPVPGEKLFF. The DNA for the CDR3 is TGCGCCAGCAACCCGGTACCGGGTGAAAAACTGTTTTTT. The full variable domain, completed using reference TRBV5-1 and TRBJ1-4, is KAGVTQTPRYLIKTRGQQVTLSCSPISGHRSVSWYQQTPGQGLQFLFEYFSETQRNKGNFPGRFSGRQFSNSRSEMNVSTLELGDSALYLCASNPVPGEKLFFGSGTQLSVL.

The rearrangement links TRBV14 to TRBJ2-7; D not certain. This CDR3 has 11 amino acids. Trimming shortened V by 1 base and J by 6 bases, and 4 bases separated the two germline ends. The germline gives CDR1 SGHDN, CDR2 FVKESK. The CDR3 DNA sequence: TGTGCCAGCAGCCAAGCCCGCGAGCAGTACTTC. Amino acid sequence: CASSQAREQYF.

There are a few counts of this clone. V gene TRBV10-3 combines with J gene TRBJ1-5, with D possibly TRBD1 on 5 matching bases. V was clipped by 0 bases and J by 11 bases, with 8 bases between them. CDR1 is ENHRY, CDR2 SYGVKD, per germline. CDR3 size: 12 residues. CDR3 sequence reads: CAISESGGAQHF. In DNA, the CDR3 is TGTGCCATCAGTGAGTCCGGGGGGGCCCAGCATTTT.

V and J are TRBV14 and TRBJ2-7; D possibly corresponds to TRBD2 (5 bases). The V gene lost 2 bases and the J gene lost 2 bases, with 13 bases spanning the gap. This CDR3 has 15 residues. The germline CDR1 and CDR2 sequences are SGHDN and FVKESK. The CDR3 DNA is TGTGCCAGCAGCCAATATGAGGGCCTACCCTACGAGCAGTACTTC. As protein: CASSQYEGLPYEQYF. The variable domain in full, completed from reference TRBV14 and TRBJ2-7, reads EAGVTQFPSHSVIEKGQTVTLRCDPISGHDNLYWYRRVMGKEIKFLLHFVKESKQDESGMPNNRFLAERTGGTYSTLKVQPAELEDSGVYFCASSQYEGLPYEQYFGPGTRLTVT.

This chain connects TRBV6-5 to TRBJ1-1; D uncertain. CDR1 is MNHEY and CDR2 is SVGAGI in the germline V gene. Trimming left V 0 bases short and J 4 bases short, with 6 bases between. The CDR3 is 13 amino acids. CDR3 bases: TGTGCCAGCAGTTACTCTCTCTTCACTGAAGCTTTCTTT. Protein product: CASSYSLFTEAFF.

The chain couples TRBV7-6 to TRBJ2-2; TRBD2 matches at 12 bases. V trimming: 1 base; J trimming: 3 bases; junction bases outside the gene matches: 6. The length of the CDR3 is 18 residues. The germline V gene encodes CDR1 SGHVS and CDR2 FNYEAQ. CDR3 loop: CASSLGLAGVGDTGELFF. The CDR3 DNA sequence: TGTGCCAGCAGCTTAGGACTAGCGGGAGTGGGGGACACCGGGGAGCTGTTTTTT.

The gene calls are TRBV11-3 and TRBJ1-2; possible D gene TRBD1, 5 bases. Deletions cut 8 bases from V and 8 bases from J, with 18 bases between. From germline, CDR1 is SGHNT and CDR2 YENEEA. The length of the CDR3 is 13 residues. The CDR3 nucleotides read TGTGCCAGCGGCCAGGGTCCCCAGAGCGGCTACACCTTC. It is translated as CASGQGPQSGYTF.

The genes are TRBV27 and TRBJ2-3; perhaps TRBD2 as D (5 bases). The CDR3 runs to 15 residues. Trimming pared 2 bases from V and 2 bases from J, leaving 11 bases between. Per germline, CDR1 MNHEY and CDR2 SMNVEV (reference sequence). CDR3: CASSLEGRSTDTQYF. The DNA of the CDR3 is TGTGCCAGCAGTTTAGAGGGCAGATCCACAGATACGCAGTATTTT.

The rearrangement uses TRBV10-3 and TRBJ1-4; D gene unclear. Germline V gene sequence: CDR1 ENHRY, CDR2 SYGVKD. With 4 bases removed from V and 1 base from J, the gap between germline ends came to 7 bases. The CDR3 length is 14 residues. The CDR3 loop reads CAISGAGTNEKLFF. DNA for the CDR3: TGTGCCATCAGTGGAGCGGGAACTAATGAAAAACTGTTTTTT.

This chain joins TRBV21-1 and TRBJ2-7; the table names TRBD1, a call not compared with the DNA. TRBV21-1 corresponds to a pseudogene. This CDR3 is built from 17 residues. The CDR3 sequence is CASSKSGRGSPWYEQYF. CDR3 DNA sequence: TGTGCCAGCAGCAAATCGGGCAGGGGGTCCCCCTGGTACGAGCAGTACTTC.

This CDR3 is CASSSGSSLSGANVLTF. The CDR3 bases are TGCGCCAGCAGCTCGGGGTCTTCACTTTCTGGGGCCAACGTCCTGACTTTC. The chain employs TRBV5-1 and TRBJ2-6; possible D gene TRBD2, 5 bases. CDR1 is SGHRS, CDR2 YFSETQ, per germline. The CDR3 consists of 17 residues. V lost 3 bases, J lost 1 base, and 14 bases lay in between.

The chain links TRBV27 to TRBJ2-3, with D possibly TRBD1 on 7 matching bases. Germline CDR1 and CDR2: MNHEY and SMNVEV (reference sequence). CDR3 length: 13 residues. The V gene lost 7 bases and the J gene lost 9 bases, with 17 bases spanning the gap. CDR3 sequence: CASTRGATHTQYF. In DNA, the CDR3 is TGTGCCAGCACCAGGGGGGCAACCCACACGCAGTATTTT.

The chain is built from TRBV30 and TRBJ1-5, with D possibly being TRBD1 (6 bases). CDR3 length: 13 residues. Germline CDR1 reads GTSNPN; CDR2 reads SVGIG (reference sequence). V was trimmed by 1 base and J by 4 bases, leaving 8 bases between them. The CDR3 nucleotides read TGTGCCTGGAGTGGTAGGGGGAATCAGCCCCAGCATTTT. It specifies CAWSGRGNQPQHF.

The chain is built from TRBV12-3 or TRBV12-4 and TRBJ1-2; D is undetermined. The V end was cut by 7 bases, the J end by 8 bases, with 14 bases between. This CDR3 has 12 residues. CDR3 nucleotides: TGTGCCAGCACCTACGGAGAGGTGGGCTACACCTTC. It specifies CASTYGEVGYTF.

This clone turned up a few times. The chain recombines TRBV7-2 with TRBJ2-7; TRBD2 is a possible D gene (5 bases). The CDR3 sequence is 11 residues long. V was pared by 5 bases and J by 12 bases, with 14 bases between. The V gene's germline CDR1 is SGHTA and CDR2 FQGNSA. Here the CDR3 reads CASSLDRGLYF. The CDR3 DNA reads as TGTGCCAGCAGCCTGGACCGGGGATTGTACTTC.

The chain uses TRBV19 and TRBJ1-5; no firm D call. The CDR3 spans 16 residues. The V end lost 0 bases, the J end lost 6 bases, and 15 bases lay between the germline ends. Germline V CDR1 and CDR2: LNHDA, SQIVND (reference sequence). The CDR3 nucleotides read TGTGCCAGTAGTATAGAAGTGGGCCCTGGGCGTCAGCCCCAGCATTTT. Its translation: CASSIEVGPGRQPQHF.

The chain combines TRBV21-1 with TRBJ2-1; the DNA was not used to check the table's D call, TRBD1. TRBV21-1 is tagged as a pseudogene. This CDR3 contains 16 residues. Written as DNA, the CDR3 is TGTGCCAGCAGCACCCCACGGGGCAGGGGCATCAATGAGCAGTTCTTC. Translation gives CASSTPRGRGINEQFF.

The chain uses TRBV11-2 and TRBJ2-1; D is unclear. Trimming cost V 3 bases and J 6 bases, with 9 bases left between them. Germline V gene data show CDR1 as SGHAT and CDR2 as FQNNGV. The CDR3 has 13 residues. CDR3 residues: CASSFVDFNEQFF. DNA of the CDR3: TGTGCCAGCAGCTTTGTAGACTTCAATGAGCAGTTCTTC. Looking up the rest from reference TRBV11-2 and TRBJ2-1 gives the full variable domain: EAGVAQSPRYKIIEKRQSVAFWCNPISGHATLYWYQQILGQGPKLLIQFQNNGVVDDSQLPKDRFSAERLKGVDSTLKIQPAKLEDSAVYLCASSFVDFNEQFFGPGTRLTVL.

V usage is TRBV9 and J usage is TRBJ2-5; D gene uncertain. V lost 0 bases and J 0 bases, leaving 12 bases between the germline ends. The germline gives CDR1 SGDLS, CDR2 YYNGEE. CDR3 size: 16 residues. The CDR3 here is CASSVGPRDNQETQYF. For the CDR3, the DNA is TGTGCCAGCAGCGTAGGACCACGAGACAACCAAGAGACCCAGTACTTC.

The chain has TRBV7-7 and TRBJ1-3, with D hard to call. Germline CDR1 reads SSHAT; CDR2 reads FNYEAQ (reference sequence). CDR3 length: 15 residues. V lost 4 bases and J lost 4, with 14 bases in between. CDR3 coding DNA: TGTGCCAGCAGCTCGGACGGGGTGCCGGGAAACACCATATATTTT. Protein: CASSSDGVPGNTIYF.

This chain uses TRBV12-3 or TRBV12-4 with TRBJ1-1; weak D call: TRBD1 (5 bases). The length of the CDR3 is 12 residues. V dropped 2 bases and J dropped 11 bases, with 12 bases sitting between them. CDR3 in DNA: TGTGCCAGCAGTTTAACCGGACAAAGGGCTTTCTTT. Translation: CASSLTGQRAFF.

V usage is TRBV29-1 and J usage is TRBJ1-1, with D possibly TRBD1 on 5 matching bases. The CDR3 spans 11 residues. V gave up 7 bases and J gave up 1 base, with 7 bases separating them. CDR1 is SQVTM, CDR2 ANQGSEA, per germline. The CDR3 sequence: CSGGQNTEAFF. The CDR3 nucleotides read TGCAGCGGCGGACAGAACACTGAAGCTTTCTTT.

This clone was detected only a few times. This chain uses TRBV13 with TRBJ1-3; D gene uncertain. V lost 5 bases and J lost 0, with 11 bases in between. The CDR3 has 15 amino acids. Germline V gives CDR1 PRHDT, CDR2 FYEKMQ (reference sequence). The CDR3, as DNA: TGTGCCAGCAGCGAAATCAGGCTCTCTGGAAACACCATATATTTT. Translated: CASSEIRLSGNTIYF.

Here the CDR3 DNA reads TGCGCCAGCAGTGAGTCCGCCGGTCCGCCGAACACCGGGGAGCTGTTTTTT. Its translation is CASSESAGPPNTGELFF. The J gene is TRBJ2-2, the V gene TRBV10-2; the D is unclear. The CDR3 length is 17 residues. V lost 0 bases and J lost 0, with 11 bases in between. CDR1 WSHSY and CDR2 SAAADI come from the germline V gene.